This TCR beta chain was identified during a study of T cells after yellow fever vaccination. At the level of the study: The fractions with low cell numbers were processed using SMART-Seq v4 Ultra Low Input. Study findings and constraints: Peak timing came faster in the weaker secondary response, day 5 versus 15. Subsequent to the booster, the majority of primary-vaccination clones reappeared (roughly 95% CD4, 80% to 90% CD8). Of the clonotypes, a small share occurred in both CD4 and CD8 compartments.

TCRdb independently ran MiXCR on the 5' RACE reads; one entry per CDR3 protein. The table has about 110,000 distinct CDR3 sequences, approximately 8.4% seen once. In its sample, this clonotype was seen many times. Its matching antigen is unknown. This CDR3 is built from 17 residues. Between the trimmed V and J ends, which lost 2 bases and 4 bases, there was a span of 20 bases. CDR1 and CDR2 (germline): MNHEY, SVGAGI. The sample was CD8+ T cells sorted from PBMCs, taken 45 days after the yellow fever booster vaccination. The source is a man aged 30-40 years who received the YFV17D yellow fever vaccine. The gene calls are TRBV6-5 and TRBJ2-5, with D uncertain. CDR3 in DNA: TGTGCCAGCAGTTACGGGTGGGAACCACGAAATCCAGAGACCCAGTACTTC. This translates into CASSYGWEPRNPETQYF.